The sequence of this TCR beta chain was determined in a study of blood T cell repertoires in COVID-19 (dated by TCRdb to the early 2020s). Concerning the study at large: Collaborator samples came from the United States, Italy and Spain and covered acute and convalescent phases of COVID-19. The repertoires were made available in a free public database intended to serve as a resource for research on the immune response to SARS-CoV-2. Subjects who had been exposed to COVID-19, were actively infected with it, or had recovered from it provided the deeply sampled blood TCRbeta repertoires that made up the dataset. The prospective study material was composed of cDNA or gDNA derived from T cells, B-cell-depleted T cells, or PBMCs. Where available, HLA class I and class II types were obtained from metadata supplied by the sample provider rather than from assay-based typing. The samples were drawn from the first 160 participants of the ongoing ImmuneRACE study and from about 1,200 subjects provided by 6 global collaborators. Sample metadata almost always included a de-identified subject ID, COVID-19 status, age in years and sex. On the study overall, not on this receptor specifically: How much clinical and demographic metadata was included differed by source and by participant, and the metadata was provided uncurated.

One collaborating source in Seattle enrolled patients while the patients were actively infected and followed the patients over time throughout the course of disease. Each collaborating institution followed its own protocols to collect whole blood in K2EDTA tubes. For TCRbeta analysis, collaborator samples were shipped as frozen whole blood, as isolated PBMCs, or as DNA extracted from either sample type. Trimmed from V: 3 bases; trimmed from J: 14 bases; junction bases lacking a gene match: 11. Via the germline V gene (reference sequence), CDR1 is GTSNPN and CDR2 SVGIG. Spanning cysteine to phenylalanine, the CDR3 consists of 14 amino acids. Solely the CDR3 DNA is kept, with 42 bases framed from the first base. Notes on this clone: No cognate antigen has been identified for it. No base quality information exists; no much larger clone differs at one position.

The immunoSEQ Assay, a bias-controlled multiplex PCR, was used to amplify TCRbeta CDR3 regions from genomic DNA. The source study handled its data this way. Nucleated cell counts per sample were estimated from amplification of reference gene primers within the assay. To quantify the absolute abundance of each unique TCRbeta CDR3 rearrangement, sequence reads were collapsed and filtered. Productive Simpson clonality was computed per sample as the square root of Simpson's diversity index over productive rearrangements. TCRdb re-hosts the immuneACCESS table, in-frame sequences only. Its copies lack some clones; in the studies checked, an unresolved V gene accounts for under half of them, and the cause for the rest is not known. V, J and clone size derive from that table, while D and trimming were established from the DNA sequence. This sample holds around 93,000 clones; about nine tenths were observed only once. More than 6% of the sample is in the top ten clones.

The chain links TRBV30 with TRBJ2-1, and 12 junctional nucleotides match TRBD1. Sequenced sample: peripheral blood. This clonotype was obtained from a man in his late teens or twenties with COVID-19, enrolled during active disease. At the DNA level, the sequence is TGTGCCTGGAGGGGGACAGGGGGCGGACAACTGAAGTTCTTC. It encodes CAWRGTGGGQLKFF.